Below are 23 T cell receptor beta chains sequenced from a single sample in a study of chemoradiotherapy in HPV16-positive cancers. Some clones are missing from TCRdb's copy, which holds only in-frame ones; the method was immunoSEQ multiplex PCR. The sample has about 29,000 clones, over 90% seen once. Sequenced here: blood, sampled from a patient who underwent chemoradiotherapy. These receptors were collected from a human donor with HPV-associated anogenital cancer.

The chain is built from TRBV27 and TRBJ2-2; D possibly uses TRBD1 or TRBD2 (5 bases each). V was shortened by 4 bases and J by 6 bases, with 12 bases between the two germline ends. This CDR3 spans 14 amino acids. CDR1 is MNHEY and CDR2 is SMNVEV in the germline V gene (reference sequence). CDR3 region: CASSSDQGPGELFF. The CDR3 nucleotides read TGTGCCAGCAGTTCGGATCAGGGACCCGGGGAGCTGTTTTTT.

This clone appeared once. This sequence joins TRBV7-9 and TRBJ2-7; possibly TRBD1 for D (5 bases). V lost 5 bases and J lost 4, with 15 bases in between. The CDR3 runs to 14 residues. Per germline, CDR1 SEHNR and CDR2 FQNEAQ (reference sequence). This CDR3 reads CASSQTPQGYEQYF. In DNA, the CDR3 is TGTGCCAGCAGCCAAACTCCCCAGGGTTACGAGCAGTACTTC.

This chain links TRBV6-5 with TRBJ1-2; no clear D gene. The CDR3 loop spans 13 amino acids. V lost 2 bases, J lost 8 bases, and 12 bases lay in between. CDR1 and CDR2 (germline): MNHEY, SVGAGI. The CDR3 here is CASSYRGSRGYTF. The CDR3 DNA reads TGTGCCAGCAGTTACAGAGGGAGCCGCGGCTACACCTTC.

The chain employs TRBV27 and TRBJ1-1; the D gene is possibly TRBD1 (6 bases). Trimming removed 3 bases from V and 1 base from J, with 15 bases in between. The CDR3 is 16 residues long. Looked up from germline, CDR1 is MNHEY and CDR2 is SMNVEV (reference sequence). CDR3 sequence: CASSFLGQHSNTEAFF. As DNA, the CDR3 is TGTGCCAGCAGTTTCCTTGGACAGCATTCGAACACTGAAGCTTTCTTT.

The chain carries TRBV5-6 and TRBJ1-1; 8 positions match TRBD1. The trim removed 2 bases at V and 1 base at J, leaving 16 bases unmatched. This CDR3 has 19 amino acids. Germline loops: CDR1 SGHDT, CDR2 YYEEEE. DNA of the CDR3: TGTGCCAGCAGCTTAAGGTGGGGCAGGGGGCGATTTGGGAACACTGAAGCTTTCTTT. It is translated as CASSLRWGRGRFGNTEAFF.

The chain is built from TRBV29-1 and TRBJ1-1; the match to TRBD1 covers 7 bases. CDR1 is SQVTM and CDR2 is ANQGSEA in the germline V gene. The V segment lost 6 bases and the J segment 1 base; nucleotides outside the gene matches: 8. This CDR3 comprises 14 residues. CDR3 region: CSVSLGQQNTEAFF. For the CDR3, the DNA is TGCAGCGTATCACTGGGACAGCAGAACACTGAAGCTTTCTTT.

This chain joins TRBV6-6 and TRBJ2-1; the D gene is possibly TRBD2 (6 bases). V was trimmed by 2 bases and J by 16 bases, leaving 18 bases between them. The CDR3 covers 13 residues. Germline V gene sequence: CDR1 MNHNY, CDR2 SVGAGI (reference sequence). The CDR3 protein is CASSYGTRGRCFF. In DNA, the CDR3 is TGTGCCAGCAGTTACGGGACTCGGGGTCGGTGTTTCTTC.

In its sample, this clone was seen once. V usage is TRBV18 and J usage is TRBJ2-7; possible D gene TRBD1, 5 bases. Deletions cut 2 bases from V and 1 base from J, with 9 bases between. In germline, CDR1 is KGHSH, CDR2 LQKENI. The CDR3 consists of 14 residues. This CDR3 reads CASSPGSGSYEQYF. The CDR3 DNA sequence: TGTGCCAGCTCACCAGGCTCAGGGTCCTACGAGCAGTACTTC.

This clone occurred once. The rearrangement links TRBV15 to TRBJ2-2, with 7 positions matching TRBD1. This CDR3 contains 15 residues. Germline V gene data show CDR1 as LNHNV and CDR2 as YYDKDF (reference sequence). Losses at the gene ends were 1 base for V and 3 bases for J; bases not matched to a gene: 2. In nucleotides, the CDR3 is TGTGCCACCAGCAGAGGTCAGGGGGACACCGGGGAGCTGTTTTTT. Protein sequence: CATSRGQGDTGELFF.

The gene calls are TRBV5-1 and TRBJ2-1; D call uncertain. There are 15 residues in the CDR3. The germline gives CDR1 SGHRS, CDR2 YFSETQ. Trimming took 5 bases from V and 2 from J, leaving 14 bases between them. This CDR3 is CASRRTGGAYNEQFF. The CDR3 DNA follows: TGCGCCAGCAGGCGCACGGGCGGAGCCTACAATGAGCAGTTCTTC.

The chain joins TRBV9 to TRBJ2-1; a possible D gene is TRBD1 (6 bases). The ends were cut back, 3 bases at V and 5 bases at J, with 12 bases in the middle. CDR3 length: 14 amino acids. CDR1 is SGDLS and CDR2 is YYNGEE in the germline V gene. The DNA for the CDR3 is TGTGCCAGCAGCGGCCCCGGACAGAACAATGAGCAGTTCTTC. Its translation: CASSGPGQNNEQFF.

This chain links TRBV5-1 with TRBJ2-5, with D possibly called TRBD1 or TRBD2 (5 bases each). Trimming removed 0 bases at V and 1 base at J, with 10 bases between. CDR3 length: 15 amino acids. Germline CDR1 reads SGHRS; CDR2 reads YFSETQ. DNA for the CDR3: TGCGCCAGCAGCTTGGCTTCAGGGACCCAAGAGACCCAGTACTTC. It encodes CASSLASGTQETQYF.

This chain joins TRBV7-9 and TRBJ1-4, with D possibly being TRBD1 (6 bases). This CDR3 spans 13 amino acids. V lost 5 bases, J lost 5 bases, and 9 bases lay in between. Per the germline V gene, CDR1 is SEHNR and CDR2 is FQNEAQ (reference sequence). The CDR3 nucleotides read TGTGCCAGCAGCGCTACAGGGAATGAAAAACTGTTTTTT. Translating it yields CASSATGNEKLFF.

The chain employs TRBV19 and TRBJ2-1; the D gene is possibly TRBD1 (6 bases). Deletions cut 1 base from V and 2 bases from J, with 9 bases between. This CDR3 has 15 residues. Germline V lookup: CDR1 LNHDA, CDR2 SQIVND (reference sequence). The CDR3 DNA sequence: TGTGCCAGTAGTATAGTGACAGGTGCCTACAATGAGCAGTTCTTC. This encodes CASSIVTGAYNEQFF.

The CDR3 DNA reads TGTGCCAGCAGCCGACAGGGATCGTTCGGCTACACCTTC. Its translation: CASSRQGSFGYTF. The chain carries TRBV6-5 and TRBJ1-2, with 7 positions matching TRBD1. V shed 6 bases and J 8 bases; nucleotides not matched to a gene: 9. Germline CDR1 and CDR2: MNHEY and SVGAGI. The CDR3 contains 13 residues.

The chain carries TRBV13 and TRBJ2-2; D gene ambiguous. This CDR3 has 17 residues. Looked up from germline, CDR1 is PRHDT and CDR2 is FYEKMQ (reference sequence). V was clipped by 4 bases and J by 0 bases, with 15 bases between them. In nucleotides, the CDR3 is TGTGCCAGCAGCTCCTCGAGGCCGCCCCCGAACACCGGGGAGCTGTTTTTT. Its protein product is CASSSSRPPPNTGELFF.

The chain couples TRBV28 to TRBJ1-1, with TRBD1 identical over 9 bases. Germline V CDR1 and CDR2: MDHEN, SYDVKM. The CDR3 is made up of 16 amino acids. Trimming cost V 8 bases and J 1 base; bases outside gene matches: 11. In nucleotides, the CDR3 is TGTGCCAGCTGGGTACAACAGGGGGCGAGGAACACTGAAGCTTTCTTT. As protein: CASWVQQGARNTEAFF.

This chain uses TRBV9 with TRBJ2-2; a possible D gene is TRBD1 (7 bases). From germline, CDR1 is SGDLS and CDR2 YYNGEE. This CDR3 has 16 amino acids. V was trimmed by 3 bases and J by 4 bases, leaving 16 bases between them. The CDR3 here is CASSERRGQGTGELFF. The CDR3, as DNA: TGTGCCAGCAGCGAGCGGAGGGGGCAAGGCACCGGGGAGCTGTTTTTT.

The chain has TRBV15 and TRBJ1-1, with TRBD1 matching 8 bases. Germline V CDR1 and CDR2: LNHNV, YYDKDF (reference sequence). Unmatched junction bases numbered 5, after V lost 0 bases and J lost 5 bases. This CDR3 comprises 15 residues. CDR3 bases: TGTGCCACCAGCAGAGATCCGACAGGGGCGACTGAAGCTTTCTTT. This translates into CATSRDPTGATEAFF.

DNA of the CDR3: TGTGCCAGCAGCCTCGAGGCCTCGGGGGAAAAACTGTTTTTT. This translates into CASSLEASGEKLFF. The rearrangement links TRBV7-6 to TRBJ1-4; D uncertain. The length of the CDR3 is 14 residues. Germline V gene sequence: CDR1 SGHVS, CDR2 FNYEAQ. The V end lost 5 bases, the J end lost 8 bases, and 15 bases lay between the germline ends.

The rearrangement joins TRBV29-1 to TRBJ2-1; 12 positions match TRBD2. Trimming took 6 bases from V and 4 from J; bases not matched to a gene: 10. Germline V CDR1 and CDR2: SQVTM, ANQGSEA. The CDR3 consists of 16 residues. The DNA of the CDR3 is TGCAGCGTCGTCCGGACTAGCGGGACGATGTACAATGAGCAGTTCTTC. Residues: CSVVRTSGTMYNEQFF.

The rearrangement joins TRBV5-6 to TRBJ1-1; D uncertain. V was cut by 1 base and J by 1 base, with 5 bases left in between. The germline CDR1 and CDR2 sequences are SGHDT and YYEEEE. There are 13 residues in the CDR3. CDR3 sequence (DNA): TGTGCCAGCAGCTTGCGGGGGAACACTGAAGCTTTCTTT. It encodes CASSLRGNTEAFF.

The V and J genes are TRBV7-9 and TRBJ2-5; D is unresolved. This CDR3 comprises 14 residues. V gave up 2 bases and J gave up 0 bases, with 7 bases separating them. Germline lookup yields CDR1 SEHNR and CDR2 FQNEAQ (reference sequence). The CDR3 loop is CASSLLTHQETQYF. Here the CDR3 DNA reads TGTGCCAGCAGCTTATTAACCCACCAAGAGACCCAGTACTTC.